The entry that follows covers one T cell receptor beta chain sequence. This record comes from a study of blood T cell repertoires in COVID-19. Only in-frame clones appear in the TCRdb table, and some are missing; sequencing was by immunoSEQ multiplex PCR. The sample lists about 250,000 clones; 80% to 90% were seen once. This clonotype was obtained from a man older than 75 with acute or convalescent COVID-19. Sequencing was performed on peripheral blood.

CDR3 region: CASSQDLSSGNTIYF. CDR3 sequence (DNA): TGTGCCAGCAGCCAAGATCTCAGCTCTGGAAACACCATATATTTT. The chain combines TRBV3-1 (or the pseudogene TRBV3-2) with TRBJ1-3; D uncertain. Germline V gene lookup returns CDR1 LGHDT and CDR2 YNNKEL (reference sequence). The V and J ends lost 0 bases and 0 bases respectively, with 6 bases between them. The CDR3 consists of 15 residues.